These 32 T cell receptor beta chains came from one sample sequenced in a study of blood T cell repertoires in COVID-19. The method was immunoSEQ multiplex PCR; TCRdb's version includes in-frame clones alone and lacks a portion of them. The sample shows some 170,000 clones, approximately 80% of them seen only once. The source material was peripheral blood. The receptors derive from a human donor in a cohort sampled during active COVID-19.

The rearrangement links TRBV3-1 (or the pseudogene TRBV3-2) to TRBJ2-5; D gene ambiguous. Germline CDR1 and CDR2: LGHDT and YNNKEL (reference sequence). CDR3 length equals 14 residues. Between the trimmed V and J ends, which lost 4 bases and 3 bases, there was a span of 12 bases. The CDR3 sequence is CASSPRPKEETQYF. In nucleotides, the CDR3 is TGTGCCAGCAGCCCTAGACCGAAAGAAGAGACCCAGTACTTC.

The gene calls are TRBV11-2 and TRBJ2-1; 13 bases line up with TRBD2. This CDR3 is built from 15 residues. Trimming cost V 4 bases and J 10 bases; bases outside gene matches: 7. Germline CDR1 reads SGHAT; CDR2 reads FQNNGV. CDR3 DNA sequence: TGTGCCAGCAGCTGGAGGGGACTAGCGGGATGGGAGCAGTTCTTC. Its translation: CASSWRGLAGWEQFF.

V and J are TRBV10-1 and TRBJ2-3, with 7 bases identical to TRBD2. The germline V gene encodes CDR1 WNHNN and CDR2 SYGVQD (reference sequence). V dropped 3 bases and J dropped 4; count of bases not matched to a gene: 10. This CDR3 region has 16 residues. The CDR3 nucleotides read TGCGCCAGCAGTGATCATTGGGCGGGGGACCCAGATACGCAGTATTTT. It encodes CASSDHWAGDPDTQYF.

This clone was counted between two and nine times. The chain combines TRBV19 with TRBJ1-1; 7 nucleotides match TRBD1. This CDR3 has 15 amino acids. V shed 6 bases and J 1 base; nucleotides not matched to a gene: 8. Looked up from germline, CDR1 is LNHDA and CDR2 is SQIVND (reference sequence). CDR3 nucleotides: TGTGCCAGTAGCCCCCATAAGGGGGCGAACACTGAAGCTTTCTTT. Translating gives CASSPHKGANTEAFF.

In this sample, this clone turned up a few times. The chain has TRBV6-6 and TRBJ2-1; 10 nucleotides match TRBD2. Looked up from germline, CDR1 is MNHNY and CDR2 is SVGAGI (reference sequence). With 7 bases clipped from V and 6 bases from J, the junction kept 9 bases outside the gene matches. This CDR3 has 15 residues. CDR3 bases: TGTGCCAGCACTAACCTAGCGGGAGAAGTCAATGAGCAGTTCTTC. Protein sequence: CASTNLAGEVNEQFF.

This clone has more than one count but fewer than ten. The chain is built from TRBV27 and TRBJ1-1, with no clear D. The germline gives CDR1 MNHEY, CDR2 SMNVEV (reference sequence). This CDR3 comprises 17 residues. V was clipped by 4 bases and J by 1 base, with 19 bases between them. The CDR3 region has the DNA TGTGCCAGCAGTTCAAGATTACTCGCAACCCCGAACACTGAAGCTTTCTTT. Translating it yields CASSSRLLATPNTEAFF.

V usage is TRBV7-2 and J usage is TRBJ2-1, with D tentatively TRBD1 (5 bases). This CDR3 comprises 13 residues. Germline V CDR1 and CDR2: SGHTA, FQGNSA. Deletions cut 5 bases from V and 4 bases from J, with 9 bases between. Written as DNA, the CDR3 is TGTGCCAGCAGCCGGACACCTTACAATGAGCAGTTCTTC. Its translation is CASSRTPYNEQFF.

The rearrangement links TRBV12-3 or TRBV12-4 to TRBJ2-7, with D uncertain. The CDR3 covers 13 residues. V lost 10 bases and J 0 bases, leaving 13 bases between the germline ends. As DNA, the CDR3 is TGTGCCATCTCACGGAGCGCCTCCTACGAGCAGTACTTC. This translates into CAISRSASYEQYF.

V usage is TRBV29-1 and J usage is TRBJ1-1; weak D call: TRBD1 (5 bases). Germline loops: CDR1 SQVTM, CDR2 ANQGSEA. The ends were cut back, 2 bases at V and 5 bases at J, with 9 bases in the middle. The CDR3 has 12 amino acids. Here the CDR3 DNA reads TGCAGCGTTGAAAGCAGGGCAACTGAAGCTTTCTTT. This sequence encodes CSVESRATEAFF.

This chain joins TRBV6-6 and TRBJ1-1; no firm D call. Trimming took 6 bases from V and 1 from J, leaving 9 bases between them. The CDR3 runs to 13 residues. Germline loops: CDR1 MNHNY, CDR2 SVGAGI (reference sequence). CDR3 protein: CASRSSGNTEAFF. The CDR3 DNA reads TGTGCCAGCAGATCTTCCGGGAACACTGAAGCTTTCTTT.

The V call is TRBV3-1 (or the pseudogene TRBV3-2), the J call TRBJ2-2; 7 nucleotides align to TRBD2. CDR1 is LGHDT, CDR2 YNNKEL, per germline (reference sequence). This CDR3 is built from 15 residues. Trimming cost V 4 bases and J 0 bases; bases outside gene matches: 2. In DNA form, the CDR3 reads TGTGCCAGCAGCCCGGGACTAACGAACACCGGGGAGCTGTTTTTT. As protein: CASSPGLTNTGELFF.

CDR3 sequence: CAWVGGGGYTF. The CDR3 nucleotides read TGTGCCTGGGTCGGAGGGGGCGGCTACACCTTC. The J gene is TRBJ1-2, the V gene TRBV30; 7 positions match TRBD1. Trimming at V came to 5 bases and at J to 8 bases, leaving 5 bases not matched to a gene. Germline lookup yields CDR1 GTSNPN and CDR2 SVGIG (reference sequence). The CDR3 contains 11 residues.

The chain employs TRBV7-2 and TRBJ2-7; 8 bases line up with TRBD2. Germline V CDR1 and CDR2: SGHTA, FQGNSA. The CDR3 is 14 residues long. The J segment lost 7 bases and the V segment lost 2 bases, leaving 7 bases of the junction unmatched. The CDR3 loop is CASSLSGGSWEQYF. For the CDR3, the DNA is TGTGCCAGCAGCTTAAGCGGGGGATCGTGGGAGCAGTACTTC.

The J gene is TRBJ2-2, the V gene TRBV6-2 or TRBV6-3; no clear D gene. The length of the CDR3 is 16 residues. The germline gives CDR1 MNHEY, CDR2 SVGEGT. Trimming pared 2 bases from V and 4 bases from J, leaving 14 bases between. The CDR3 spells CASSYGGRRLTGELFF. The CDR3 DNA sequence: TGTGCCAGCAGTTACGGTGGGCGTCGGCTCACCGGGGAGCTGTTTTTT.

The chain uses TRBV2 and TRBJ1-1; D gene uncertain. Germline V gives CDR1 SNHLY, CDR2 FYNNEI. V was cut by 1 base and J by 3 bases, with 6 bases left in between. This CDR3 comprises 13 residues. CDR3 nucleotide sequence: TGTGCCAGCAGTGAAGAAGAGTACACTGAAGCTTTCTTT. It specifies CASSEEEYTEAFF.

The rearrangement links TRBV9 to TRBJ2-5; 7 positions agree with TRBD2. Germline loops: CDR1 SGDLS, CDR2 YYNGEE. The CDR3 spans 16 residues. J lost 1 base, V lost 3 bases, and 9 bases had no gene match. The CDR3 spells CASSEEGAGAQETQYF. The DNA of the CDR3 is TGTGCCAGCAGCGAAGAGGGTGCGGGAGCCCAAGAGACCCAGTACTTC.

The rearrangement uses TRBV3-1 (or the pseudogene TRBV3-2) and TRBJ1-3, with unresolved D. CDR3 length equals 14 residues. Trimming took 4 bases from V and 4 from J, leaving 11 bases between them. Germline V gives CDR1 LGHDT, CDR2 YNNKEL (reference sequence). The CDR3 coding sequence is TGTGCCAGCAGCCCCCTCGGTGTAGGAAACACCATATATTTT. Amino acid sequence: CASSPLGVGNTIYF.

This chain connects TRBV19 to TRBJ2-7; 7 positions match TRBD1. The germline gives CDR1 LNHDA, CDR2 SQIVND (reference sequence). This CDR3 is 14 amino acids long. V shed 8 bases and J 2 bases; nucleotides not matched to a gene: 9. In DNA form, the CDR3 reads TGTGCCAGTTTCCAGGGGGACAGCACCTACGAGCAGTACTTC. Protein: CASFQGDSTYEQYF.

The CDR3 DNA reads as TGTGCCAGCAGTTTTAAGGGGATAGGGACTGAAGCTTTCTTT. Translating gives CASSFKGIGTEAFF. The chain couples TRBV27 to TRBJ1-1; the D gene is possibly TRBD1 (5 bases). Per the germline V gene, CDR1 is MNHEY and CDR2 is SMNVEV (reference sequence). CDR3 length: 14 residues. V was trimmed by 3 bases and J by 5 bases, leaving 13 bases between them.

This rearrangement joins TRBV19 to TRBJ1-1; D is unresolved. The V end was cut by 3 bases, the J end by 0 bases, with 5 bases between. The CDR3 loop spans 13 amino acids. Germline loops: CDR1 LNHDA, CDR2 SQIVND (reference sequence). As DNA, the CDR3 is TGTGCCAGTAGTATGTCTATGAACACTGAAGCTTTCTTT. Amino acids: CASSMSMNTEAFF.

CDR3 region: CASRGPGEKLFF. The CDR3 nucleotides read TGTGCCAGCAGGGGGCCAGGGGAAAAACTGTTTTTT. This sequence joins TRBV3-1 (or the pseudogene TRBV3-2) and TRBJ1-4, with D perhaps matching TRBD1 (5 bases). Deletions cut 6 bases from V and 8 bases from J, with 10 bases between. Germline CDR1 reads LGHDT; CDR2 reads YNNKEL (reference sequence). The CDR3 sequence is 12 residues long.

The sample holds one count of this clone. The V and J genes are TRBV3-1 (or the pseudogene TRBV3-2) and TRBJ2-2, with 14 bases fitting TRBD2. Germline V CDR1 and CDR2: LGHDT, YNNKEL (reference sequence). CDR3 length equals 17 residues. V lost 4 bases and J lost 6; bases outside the gene matches: 7. CDR3 DNA sequence: TGTGCCAGCAGCCGGACTAGCGGGGGGTTTTCGTCCGGGGAGCTGTTTTTT. Amino acids: CASSRTSGGFSSGELFF.

This clone was observed a few times. The CDR3 sequence is CAKHEAREQYF. The CDR3 nucleotides read TGTGCCAAGCACGAAGCTCGTGAGCAGTACTTC. The chain uses TRBV6-5 and TRBJ2-7; no reliable D call. The CDR3 sequence is 11 residues long. Trimming took off 10 bases at V and 7 bases at J, with 14 bases between the two ends. The V gene's germline CDR1 is MNHEY and CDR2 SVGAGI.

The V and J genes are TRBV28 and TRBJ1-2; 8 bases are shared with TRBD1. With V trimmed by 2 bases and J by 0 bases, 5 bases remained unmatched. The CDR3 runs to 16 residues. Per germline, CDR1 MDHEN and CDR2 SYDVKM. The CDR3 loop is CASSLGQGAPNYGYTF. CDR3 sequence (DNA): TGTGCCAGCAGTTTAGGGCAGGGGGCCCCTAACTATGGCTACACCTTC.

The J gene is TRBJ1-1, the V gene TRBV15; D is unclear. Germline V lookup: CDR1 LNHNV, CDR2 YYDKDF (reference sequence). V was clipped by 1 base and J by 3 bases, with 9 bases between them. The CDR3 is 14 amino acids. CDR3 nucleotide sequence: TGTGCCACCAGCAGAGGCTATGGGCACACTGAAGCTTTCTTT. Translated, it gives CATSRGYGHTEAFF. Full variable domain (remainder filled in from reference TRBV15 and TRBJ1-1): DAMVIQNPRYQVTQFGKPVTLSCSQTLNHNVMYWYQQKSSQAPKLLFHYYDKDFNNEADTPDNFQSRRPNTSFCFLDIRSPGLGDTAMYLCATSRGYGHTEAFFGQGTRLTVV.

The chain joins TRBV14 to TRBJ2-7; possibly TRBD2 for D (6 bases). Germline CDR1 is SGHDN and CDR2 is FVKESK. The CDR3 consists of 13 residues. Trimming shortened V by 1 base and J by 9 bases, and 13 bases separated the two germline ends. The CDR3 here is CASSQGEAGRQYF. The CDR3 DNA reads TGTGCCAGCAGCCAAGGGGAGGCGGGGCGGCAGTACTTC.

The chain is built from TRBV7-8 and TRBJ2-2, with D possibly being TRBD2 (7 bases). V lost 4 bases to trimming and J lost 0 bases, with 18 bases between them. This CDR3 region has 18 residues. The germline CDR1 and CDR2 sequences are SGHVS and FQNEAQ. CDR3 loop: CASSSKQGLAANTGELFF. The DNA for the CDR3 is TGTGCCAGCAGCTCAAAACAGGGTCTAGCGGCGAACACCGGGGAGCTGTTTTTT.

V and J are TRBV20-1 and TRBJ1-2; D gene unclear. CDR3 length: 15 amino acids. Germline V lookup: CDR1 DFQATT, CDR2 SNEGSKA (reference sequence). Trimming shortened V by 3 bases and J by 4 bases, and 18 bases separated the two germline ends. The DNA of the CDR3 is TGCAGTGCTAGTTCCGGGATCGGCGGCGGCTATGGCTACACCTTC. As protein: CSASSGIGGGYGYTF.

For this clone: The junction does not match germline at one end; this may be a read error. The rearrangement uses TRBV7-7 and TRBJ1-1; D gene uncertain. The CDR3 is 17 amino acids. Germline lookup yields CDR1 SSHAT and CDR2 FNYEAQ (reference sequence). The CDR3 DNA sequence: TGTGCTAGCAGCGCCTCGGTCAGCACAGATCAGAACACTGAAGCTTTCTTT. Its translation: CASSASVSTDQNTEAFF.

DNA of the CDR3: TGCAGCGTTGAAGCCCTAGGAATCGGGAGAGTGCAGTACTTC. Translating gives CSVEALGIGRVQYF. The rearrangement links TRBV29-1 to TRBJ2-7, with D maybe TRBD2 (6 bases). This CDR3 has 14 residues. V was cut by 1 base and J by 9 bases, with 19 bases left in between. The germline CDR1 and CDR2 sequences are SQVTM and ANQGSEA.

This clone was counted a single time. This chain links TRBV5-1 with TRBJ2-1; TRBD2 matches 13 bases. The CDR3 has 15 residues. J gave up 5 bases and V 3 bases, and 2 bases lay outside the gene matches. Germline assignment: CDR1 SGHRS and CDR2 YFSETQ. The CDR3 DNA is TGCGCCAGCAGCTGGACTAGCGGGGGTGACAATGAGCAGTTCTTC. Protein sequence: CASSWTSGGDNEQFF.

The V call is TRBV29-1, the J call TRBJ2-3; D perhaps matches TRBD2 (5 bases). Germline V gene lookup returns CDR1 SQVTM and CDR2 ANQGSEA. The CDR3 runs 14 residues. The germline V and J ends were trimmed by 4 bases and 1 base, with 12 bases remaining between them. The CDR3 DNA is TGCAGCGTTGGGACGATGGGAGGCACAGATACGCAGTATTTT. Encoded protein: CSVGTMGGTDTQYF.